Sequencing of this T cell receptor (beta chain) was carried out in a study of cytomegalovirus exposure and HLA in healthy donors. Assay used: immunoSEQ multiplex PCR; TCRdb lists only in-frame clones, some missing. The repertoire holds about 180,000 clones, with around nine tenths as singletons. Germline CDR1 and CDR2: SGHAT and FQNNGV. The ends lost 3 bases at V and 0 bases at J; junction bases unmatched: 4. This CDR3 contains 15 residues. Sequenced sample: PBMCs. The TCR was taken from a woman between 25 and 40 years old in good health and CMV-seronegative. The chain joins TRBV11-2 to TRBJ2-7; 8 nucleotides line up with TRBD2. CDR3 amino acids: CASSFSGDSSYEQYF. CDR3 in DNA: TGTGCCAGCAGCTTTAGCGGGGATAGCTCCTACGAGCAGTACTTC.